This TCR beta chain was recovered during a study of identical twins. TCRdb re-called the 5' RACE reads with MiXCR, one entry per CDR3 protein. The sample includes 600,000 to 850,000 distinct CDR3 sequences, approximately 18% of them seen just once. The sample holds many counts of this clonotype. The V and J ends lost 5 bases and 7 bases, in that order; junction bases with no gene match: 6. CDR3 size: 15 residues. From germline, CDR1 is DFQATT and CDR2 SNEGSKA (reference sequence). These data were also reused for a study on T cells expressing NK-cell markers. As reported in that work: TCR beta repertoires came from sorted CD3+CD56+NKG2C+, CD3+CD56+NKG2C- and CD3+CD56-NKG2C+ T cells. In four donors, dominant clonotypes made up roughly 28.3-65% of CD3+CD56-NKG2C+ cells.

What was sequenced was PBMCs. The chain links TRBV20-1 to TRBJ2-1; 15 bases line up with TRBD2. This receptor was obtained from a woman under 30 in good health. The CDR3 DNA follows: TGCAGTGCTGAAGGACTAGCGGGAGGGCTGAATGAGCAGTTCTTC. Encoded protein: CSAEGLAGGLNEQFF.